This paragraph covers one TCR beta chain sequence. V was cut by 3 bases and J by 7 bases, with 13 bases left in between. The germline V gene has CDR1 DFQATT and CDR2 SNEGSKA (reference sequence). The CDR3 runs to 13 residues. The data were taken from a study of blood T cells in healthy people across ages. Primed by a sample-barcoded 5' primer and a J-beta primer mix, a second PCR proceeded for roughly 7 to 11 cycles. TCRdb recomputed calls from the 5' RACE reads with MiXCR, one row per CDR3 protein. This sample has 1.5 million to 2 million distinct CDR3 sequences, with less than 50% found just once. This clonotype was sampled from a woman between 35 and 50 years old in good health. Input material: blood. The chain recombines TRBV20-1 with TRBJ2-1; D is perhaps TRBD1 (6 bases). CDR3 coding DNA: TGCAGTGCTAGGGGGGCCCGGCTGAATGAGCAGTTCTTC. Translation gives CSARGARLNEQFF.